The rows below give T cell receptor beta chains drawn from one sample of a study of PD-1 blockade in mismatch repair-deficient tumors. These TCRs are of unknown antigen specificity. Measured with immunoSEQ multiplex PCR; TCRdb has only the in-frame clones, and not every one. This sample has about 14,000 clones, with about 88% found just once. The sequencing here drew on cells cultured in vitro, taken from a patient treated with pembrolizumab. All receptors come from an adult with mismatch repair-deficient cancer. CDR3s include the opening cysteine and the closing phenylalanine or tryptophan.

TRBJ2-3 TRBV25-1 CASARQGSTDTQYF
TRBJ2-7 TRBV6-5 CASRPGTNYEQYF
TRBJ2-5 TRBV27 CASSPQTSGSTETQYF
TRBJ2-5 TRBV25-1 CASSDGQETQYF
TRBJ2-3 TRBV7-9 CASSRGTGGTDTQYF
TRBJ1-5 TRBV18 CASSHRDESDQPQHF
TRBJ2-7 TRBV9 CASSPGQAQKQYF
TRBJ1-1 TRBV10-3 CAISESDGNTEAFF
TRBJ1-6 TRBV27 CASRWAGSNSPLHF
TRBJ2-1 TRBV30 CAGDYYYNEQFF
TRBJ2-7 TRBV7-3 CASSSGTSGNYEQYF
TRBJ2-1 TRBV10-1 CASSEWSSRHEQFF
TRBJ1-4 TRBV19 CASSHGDRTNEKLFF
TRBJ2-7 TRBV2 CASSEAGQGAYEQYF
TRBJ2-5 TRBV9 CASSVAPRETQYF
TRBJ2-3 TRBV28 CASSSYVGGRTTDTQYF
TRBJ1-1 TRBV7-9 CASSPTGNTEAFF
TRBJ2-1 TRBV28 CASSLAAGSGNEQFF
TRBJ2-3 TRBV13 CASSPKEGPADTQYF
TRBJ1-2 TRBV28 CASRPTLGQGENYGYTF